These 21 T cell receptor beta chains share one sample of origin, sequenced in a study of T cells in tuberculosis. The protocol was immunoSEQ multiplex PCR, while the TCRdb copy is restricted to in-frame clones and leaves out a portion. The data contain 35,000 to 45,000 clones, around 94% of them singletons. Sequences were obtained from PBMCs. These receptors came from a donor aged 5 to 30 with latent tuberculosis or without tuberculosis infection. Some clones in this sample may be carry-over from other donors' samples.

This sequence joins TRBV4-1 and TRBJ2-3; no reliable D call. CDR1 is MGHRA and CDR2 is YSYEKL in the germline V gene. V gave up 2 bases and J gave up 2 bases, with 11 bases separating them. The CDR3 runs to 15 residues. The DNA for the CDR3 is TGCGCCAGCAGCCAATTACGACATAACACAGATACGCAGTATTTT. It is translated as CASSQLRHNTDTQYF.

This chain links TRBV5-1 with TRBJ2-5; D is perhaps TRBD2 (6 bases). Deletions cut 0 bases from V and 4 bases from J, with 16 bases between. In germline, CDR1 is SGHRS, CDR2 YFSETQ. This CDR3 comprises 16 residues. As DNA, the CDR3 is TGCGCCAGCAGCTTGGGTGCCGGGAGTGGCCGAGAGACCCAGTACTTC. This sequence encodes CASSLGAGSGRETQYF.

The J gene is TRBJ1-2, the V gene TRBV30, with TRBD1 as a possible D gene (5 bases). Germline V gene sequence: CDR1 GTSNPN, CDR2 SVGIG (reference sequence). V gave up 0 bases and J gave up 1 base, with 18 bases separating them. CDR3 length: 17 residues. In DNA, the CDR3 is TGTGCCTGGAGTGTAGGGGCCCCATCGGGTCTTAACTATGGCTACACCTTC. Protein sequence: CAWSVGAPSGLNYGYTF.

The gene calls are TRBV4-2 and TRBJ2-7; no clear D. The V and J ends lost 5 bases and 6 bases respectively, with 14 bases between them. Germline-derived CDR1 and CDR2 are LGHNA and YNFKEQ. The CDR3 spans 13 residues. In nucleotides, the CDR3 is TGTGCCAGCAGCGAATACAGAAACTGCGAGCAGTACTTC. It yields the protein CASSEYRNCEQYF.

The chain couples TRBV19 to TRBJ1-5, with 7 positions matching TRBD1. The CDR3 is 14 residues long. Germline lookup yields CDR1 LNHDA and CDR2 SQIVND (reference sequence). Germline trimming cut 9 bases from V and 3 bases from J; bases unmatched to any gene: 8. The CDR3 DNA follows: TGTGCCAGCCGACAGGGCTTTAACAATCAGCCCCAGCATTTT. Protein: CASRQGFNNQPQHF.

The V call is TRBV29-1, the J call TRBJ2-3, with 7 positions matching TRBD2. The junction had 6 bases not matched to a gene; V was cut back by 3 bases and J by 0 bases. Germline assignment: CDR1 SQVTM and CDR2 ANQGSEA. The CDR3 runs to 15 residues. The CDR3 loop is CSVDGTTLSTDTQYF. The CDR3 region has the DNA TGCAGCGTTGATGGGACTACCCTTAGCACAGATACGCAGTATTTT.

The chain has TRBV6-5 and TRBJ2-7; possible D gene TRBD1, 5 bases. This CDR3 has 15 residues. CDR1 MNHEY and CDR2 SVGAGI come from the germline V gene. V was trimmed by 2 bases and J by 0 bases, leaving 11 bases between them. Here the CDR3 reads CASSYGADNSYEQYF. Written as DNA, the CDR3 is TGTGCCAGCAGTTACGGGGCGGATAACTCCTACGAGCAGTACTTC.

The rearrangement uses TRBV9 and TRBJ1-1; no definite D call. V was shortened by 0 bases and J by 3 bases, with 12 bases between the two germline ends. Germline CDR1 is SGDLS and CDR2 is YYNGEE. The CDR3 runs 15 residues. The CDR3 region is CASSVVGREYTEAFF. CDR3 in DNA: TGTGCCAGCAGCGTAGTGGGGAGGGAATACACTGAAGCTTTCTTT.

The CDR3 is CASSQVAMNTEAFF. The CDR3, as DNA: TGCGCCAGCAGCCAAGTAGCCATGAACACTGAAGCTTTCTTT. The rearrangement joins TRBV4-3 to TRBJ1-1; D gene uncertain. The CDR3 sequence is 14 residues long. CDR1 is LGHNA and CDR2 is YSLEER in the germline V gene. Trimming took off 1 base at V and 0 bases at J, with 6 bases between the two ends.

This rearrangement joins TRBV10-3 to TRBJ1-5, with a weak D call TRBD1 (5 bases). The V gene lost 11 bases and the J gene lost 3 bases, with 14 bases spanning the gap. From germline, CDR1 is ENHRY and CDR2 SYGVKD. The CDR3 has 13 residues. The CDR3 DNA sequence: TGTGCCGCGGGACCTGGCAACAATCAGCCCCAGCATTTT. Its protein product is CAAGPGNNQPQHF.

The chain has TRBV6-4 and TRBJ2-3; 11 bases are shared with TRBD2. CDR1 and CDR2 (germline): MRHNA, SNTAGT. The CDR3 has 14 amino acids. Losses at the gene ends were 3 bases for V and 4 bases for J; bases not matched to a gene: 0. The CDR3 reads CASSELAGADTQYF. CDR3 DNA sequence: TGTGCCAGCAGTGAACTAGCGGGAGCAGATACGCAGTATTTT.

The gene calls are TRBV15 and TRBJ2-3, with TRBD1 matching 9 bases. The CDR3 covers 15 residues. V lost 4 bases, J lost 4 bases, and 6 bases stayed unmatched. Germline V gene data show CDR1 as LNHNV and CDR2 as YYDKDF (reference sequence). CDR3 nucleotides: TGTGCCACCAGCATGGGACAGGGTGTCGCAGATACGCAGTATTTT. Translating gives CATSMGQGVADTQYF.

The chain employs TRBV28 and TRBJ2-5; 8 nucleotides line up with TRBD1. V shed 4 bases, J shed 0 bases, and the junction held 10 bases outside the gene matches. The CDR3 is 17 residues long. In germline, CDR1 is MDHEN, CDR2 SYDVKM. CDR3 in amino acids: CASSWGMQGANQETQYF. The CDR3 nucleotides read TGTGCCAGCAGTTGGGGGATGCAGGGGGCTAACCAAGAGACCCAGTACTTC.

The rearrangement links TRBV5-8 to TRBJ2-1, with 13 positions matching TRBD2. The CDR3 contains 15 residues. Germline trimming cut 4 bases from V and 7 bases from J; bases unmatched to any gene: 5. Germline loops: CDR1 SGHTS, CDR2 YDEGEE. In DNA form, the CDR3 reads TGTGCCAGCAGCGCTGGGACTAGCGGGAATAATGAGCAGTTCTTC. As protein: CASSAGTSGNNEQFF. Full variable domain (remainder filled in from reference TRBV5-8 and TRBJ2-1): EAGVTQSPTHLIKTRGQQATLRCSPISGHTSVYWYQQALGLGLQFLLWYDEGEERNRGNFPPRFSGRQFPNYSSELNVNALELEDSALYLCASSAGTSGNNEQFFGPGTRLTVL.

V gene TRBV4-1 combines with J gene TRBJ2-7; 9 positions match TRBD1. This CDR3 comprises 15 residues. From germline, CDR1 is MGHRA and CDR2 YSYEKL. Trimming took 0 bases from V and 3 from J; bases not matched to a gene: 3. CDR3: CASSQEADRGYEQYF. CDR3 nucleotide sequence: TGCGCCAGCAGCCAAGAAGCGGACAGGGGCTACGAGCAGTACTTC.

This chain connects TRBV4-2 to TRBJ1-1, with D possibly matching TRBD1 (6 bases). Germline V gene lookup returns CDR1 LGHNA and CDR2 YNFKEQ. This CDR3 region has 15 residues. Between the trimmed V and J ends, which lost 2 bases and 1 base, there was a span of 11 bases. CDR3 sequence: CASSQPDRPNTEAFF. The CDR3 DNA is TGTGCCAGCAGCCAACCGGACAGACCGAACACTGAAGCTTTCTTT.

The chain is built from TRBV5-1 and TRBJ2-2; D is possibly TRBD2 (6 bases). The V end lost 0 bases, the J end lost 1 base, and 7 bases lay between the germline ends. The CDR3 covers 15 residues. Germline CDR1 and CDR2: SGHRS and YFSETQ. CDR3 residues: CASSLVSGNTGELFF. The CDR3 nucleotides read TGCGCCAGCAGCTTGGTTAGCGGGAACACCGGGGAGCTGTTTTTT.

This clone was seen just once. The chain combines TRBV5-1 with TRBJ2-5; 10 nucleotides line up with TRBD2. The CDR3 loop spans 16 amino acids. Trimming took 5 bases from V and 5 from J; bases not matched to a gene: 12. Germline-derived CDR1 and CDR2 are SGHRS and YFSETQ. CDR3 loop: CASSWASGSVGETQYF. Written as DNA, the CDR3 is TGCGCCAGCAGTTGGGCTAGCGGGAGTGTAGGGGAGACCCAGTACTTC. Complete variable domain (other parts from reference TRBV5-1 and TRBJ2-5): KAGVTQTPRYLIKTRGQQVTLSCSPISGHRSVSWYQQTPGQGLQFLFEYFSETQRNKGNFPGRFSGRQFSNSRSEMNVSTLELGDSALYLCASSWASGSVGETQYFGPGTRLLVL.

The chain has TRBV7-3 and TRBJ2-2; D not resolved. The ends were cut back, 5 bases at V and 2 bases at J, with 15 bases in the middle. The V gene's germline CDR1 is SGHTA and CDR2 FQGTGA. This CDR3 comprises 16 residues. CDR3 region: CASSLRPRANTGELFF. In DNA, the CDR3 is TGTGCCAGCAGCCTTCGTCCCCGAGCCAACACCGGGGAGCTGTTTTTT.

V usage is TRBV6-4 and J usage is TRBJ1-2, with 7 bases matching TRBD1. Germline trimming cut 6 bases from V and 4 bases from J; bases unmatched to any gene: 5. CDR3 size: 13 residues. CDR1 and CDR2 from the germline V gene are MRHNA and SNTAGT. CDR3 sequence (DNA): TGTGCCAGCAGCCGAGGGGGCAGCTATGGCTACACCTTC. It translates to CASSRGGSYGYTF.

This rearrangement joins TRBV30 to TRBJ1-1, with D tentatively TRBD1 (6 bases). The CDR3 is 14 residues long. Per the germline V gene, CDR1 is GTSNPN and CDR2 is SVGIG (reference sequence). Deletions cut 7 bases from V and 4 bases from J, with 19 bases between. DNA for the CDR3: TGTGCCTACGACCCAAGGAGGGGGGGCACTGAAGCTTTCTTT. Translated, it gives CAYDPRRGGTEAFF.